This T cell receptor beta chain emerged from a study of early T cells in non-severe SARS-CoV-2 infection. Findings and caveats of the study: VDJdb matching skewed toward anti-spike CD8 responses, missing private and CD4 specificities.

Individual cDNA molecules received unique molecular identifiers. TCRdb fed the 5' RACE reads into MiXCR, producing one record per CDR3 protein. The repertoire has around 56,000 distinct CDR3 sequences, roughly 8% of them found once; the top ten carry about 10%. This clonotype showed up just a few times. Its specificity is unknown. V lost 3 bases to trimming and J lost 0 bases, with 7 bases between them. CDR3 size: 14 residues. This chain connects TRBV12-3 or TRBV12-4 to TRBJ2-3; D unresolved. The clonotype comes from an adult who was a healthcare worker with PCR-confirmed SARS-CoV-2 infection or an uninfected control (not recorded which). Sample: whole blood, taken at baseline. CDR3 sequence (DNA): TGTGCCAGCAGTTTTGCATTTAGCACAGATACGCAGTATTTT. Its translation is CASSFAFSTDTQYF.